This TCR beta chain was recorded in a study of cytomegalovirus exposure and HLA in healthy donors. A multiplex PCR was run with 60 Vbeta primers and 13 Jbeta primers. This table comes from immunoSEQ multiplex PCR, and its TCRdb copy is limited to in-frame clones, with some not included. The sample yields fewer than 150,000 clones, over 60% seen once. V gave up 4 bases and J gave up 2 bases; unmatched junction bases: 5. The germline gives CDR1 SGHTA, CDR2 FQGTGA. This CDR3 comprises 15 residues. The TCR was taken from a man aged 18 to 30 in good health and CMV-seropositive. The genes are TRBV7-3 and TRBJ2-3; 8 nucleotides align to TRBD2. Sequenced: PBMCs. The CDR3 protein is CASSSGGLPTDTQYF. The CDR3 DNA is TGTGCCAGCAGCTCGGGGGGGCTTCCCACAGATACGCAGTATTTT.